The 3 T cell receptor beta chains below come from one sample, sequenced in a study of T cell responses to AZD1222 COVID-19 vaccine. Profiling relied on immunoSEQ multiplex PCR, and the TCRdb table lists in-frame clones only, not all of them. The table records about 120,000 clones, roughly 93% of them present only once. The specimen comprised peripheral blood, sampled on day 0 of AZD1222 vaccination. Receptor source: an adult in good health.

V and J are TRBV5-5 and TRBJ2-7, with 7 bases fitting TRBD2. Trimming cost V 7 bases and J 7 bases; bases outside gene matches: 20. The CDR3 runs to 16 residues. CDR1 is SGHKS and CDR2 is YYEKEE in the germline V gene (reference sequence). The CDR3 region is CASGLTGTTYPWEQYF. The CDR3 coding sequence is TGTGCCAGCGGGCTGACCGGGACTACCTATCCGTGGGAGCAGTACTTC.

V usage is TRBV12-3 or TRBV12-4 and J usage is TRBJ2-7, with D perhaps TRBD1 (6 bases). V was pared by 5 bases and J by 4 bases, with 9 bases between. The CDR3 is made up of 12 amino acids. CDR3 nucleotide sequence: TGTGCCAGCAGTGTACAGGGTTACGAGCAGTACGTC. This gives the protein CASSVQGYEQYV.

The chain employs TRBV6-2 or TRBV6-3 and TRBJ2-3; 11 nucleotides line up with TRBD2. CDR1 is MNHEY and CDR2 is SVGEGT in the germline V gene. The V segment lost 6 bases and the J segment 9 bases; nucleotides outside the gene matches: 5. The CDR3 has 13 residues. CDR3 coding DNA: TGTGCCAGCAGCTTAGCGGGGGGGGGCACGCAGTATTTT. The encoded protein is CASSLAGGGTQYF.